These T cell receptor beta chains were read from a single sample in a study of blood T cell repertoires in COVID-19. The method was immunoSEQ multiplex PCR; TCRdb's version includes in-frame clones alone and lacks a portion of them. The repertoire holds roughly 200,000 clones, around nine tenths seen once, with about 1% in the top ten. The source material was peripheral blood. The origin of the receptors is a young woman who had recovered from COVID-19. Each CDR3 is given with its conserved first and last residue. Fields, in order: D gene, J gene, V gene, clone size, CDR3 DNA, CDR3 protein. The D gene is left open where the match is weak. Only part of the rows carry a size: once, few, many, or a class if the clone is expanded.

d_call: TRBD2; j_call: TRBJ2-3; v_call: TRBV7-3; clone_size: few; cdr3_nt: TGTGCCAGCAGCTTAACGCGGGGGGGCGGAACAGATACGCAGTATTTT; cdr3_aa: CASSLTRGGGTDTQYF
d_call: -; j_call: TRBJ1-1; v_call: TRBV25-1; clone_size: -; cdr3_nt: TGTGCCAGCAGTGGAAAACAGGGTTGGACTGAAGCTTTCTTT; cdr3_aa: CASSGKQGWTEAFF
d_call: -; j_call: TRBJ1-6; v_call: TRBV4-1; clone_size: -; cdr3_nt: TGCGCCAGCAGCCAAGTGCTACACGGCGGGAATTCACCCCTCCACTTT; cdr3_aa: CASSQVLHGGNSPLHF
d_call: -; j_call: TRBJ1-4; v_call: TRBV3-1/TRBV3-2; clone_size: -; cdr3_nt: TGTGCCAGCAGCCAAATTCCAGGGTCGGAAAAACTGTTTTTT; cdr3_aa: CASSQIPGSEKLFF
d_call: TRBD1; j_call: TRBJ1-3; v_call: TRBV5-1; clone_size: -; cdr3_nt: TGCGCCAGCAGCTTGAAGGGACAGGAATCGGCTGGAAACACCATATATTTT; cdr3_aa: CASSLKGQESAGNTIYF
d_call: -; j_call: TRBJ2-2; v_call: TRBV7-9; clone_size: -; cdr3_nt: TGTGCCAGCAGCCGCCGGGAAGGAGAAACCGGGGAGCTGTTTTTT; cdr3_aa: CASSRREGETGELFF
d_call: -; j_call: TRBJ2-5; v_call: TRBV6-5; clone_size: -; cdr3_nt: TGTGCCAGCAACAAACCAGGGATAGAGACCCAGTACTTC; cdr3_aa: CASNKPGIETQYF
d_call: -; j_call: TRBJ2-1; v_call: TRBV19; clone_size: -; cdr3_nt: TGTGCCAGTAGTCTCAGGTCCTACAATGAGCAGTTCTTC; cdr3_aa: CASSLRSYNEQFF
d_call: TRBD2; j_call: TRBJ2-5; v_call: TRBV9; clone_size: -; cdr3_nt: TGTGCCAGCAGCGTTCGAGCGGGAGTAGGTCAAGAGACCCAGTACTTC; cdr3_aa: CASSVRAGVGQETQYF
d_call: TRBD1; j_call: TRBJ2-1; v_call: TRBV9; clone_size: -; cdr3_nt: TGTGCCAGCAGACCTCTAACCGGACAGGGGGTCAACTATGAGCAGTTCTTC; cdr3_aa: CASRPLTGQGVNYEQFF
d_call: -; j_call: TRBJ2-7; v_call: TRBV5-4; clone_size: -; cdr3_nt: TGTGCCAGCAGCCGGACAGCTCTCCCCTACGAGCAGTACTTC; cdr3_aa: CASSRTALPYEQYF
d_call: TRBD2; j_call: TRBJ2-1; v_call: TRBV11-1; clone_size: -; cdr3_nt: TGTGCCAGCAGCCCCAAACAAGGACTAGCTGAGCAGTTCTTC; cdr3_aa: CASSPKQGLAEQFF
d_call: -; j_call: TRBJ1-2; v_call: TRBV9; clone_size: once; cdr3_nt: TGTGCCAGCAGCGTAGATAGTGGCGGTCGTAGCTACACCTTC; cdr3_aa: CASSVDSGGRSYTF
d_call: -; j_call: TRBJ2-5; v_call: TRBV4-1; clone_size: -; cdr3_nt: TGCGCCAGCAGCCAGGGGCCGACTAGAGGGGAGACCCAGTACTTC; cdr3_aa: CASSQGPTRGETQYF
d_call: TRBD1; j_call: TRBJ2-5; v_call: TRBV24-1; clone_size: -; cdr3_nt: TGTGCCACCAGTGACTCATGGACAGGGATGCGAGAGACCCAGTACTTC; cdr3_aa: CATSDSWTGMRETQYF
d_call: TRBD1; j_call: TRBJ1-1; v_call: TRBV5-1; clone_size: -; cdr3_nt: TGCGCCAGCAGCTTGGGGACAGGGGGCATGAACACTGAAGCTTTCTTT; cdr3_aa: CASSLGTGGMNTEAFF
d_call: TRBD1; j_call: TRBJ1-1; v_call: TRBV18; clone_size: -; cdr3_nt: TGTGCCAGCTCACCACAGGGGGCGGACACTGAAGCTTTCTTT; cdr3_aa: CASSPQGADTEAFF
d_call: TRBD1; j_call: TRBJ1-2; v_call: TRBV5-6; clone_size: -; cdr3_nt: TGTGCCAGCAGCTTGGCCCCGGGACAGGGGTACTATGGCTACACCTTC; cdr3_aa: CASSLAPGQGYYGYTF
d_call: -; j_call: TRBJ1-1; v_call: TRBV6-6; clone_size: -; cdr3_nt: TGTGCCAGCAGTTACGGGGGCGGCGAAGCTTTCTTT; cdr3_aa: CASSYGGGEAFF
d_call: TRBD1; j_call: TRBJ1-1; v_call: TRBV18; clone_size: few; cdr3_nt: TGTGCCAGCTCACCACAGGGGGCGGCGGGAAACACTGAAGCTTTCTTT; cdr3_aa: CASSPQGAAGNTEAFF
d_call: -; j_call: TRBJ2-7; v_call: TRBV7-9; clone_size: few; cdr3_nt: TGTGCCAGCAGCGGGGTAGGGGGCTACGAGCAGTACTTC; cdr3_aa: CASSGVGGYEQYF
d_call: -; j_call: TRBJ2-3; v_call: TRBV15; clone_size: -; cdr3_nt: TGTGCCACCAGCAGGAAGAGGGGCACAGATACGCAGTATTTT; cdr3_aa: CATSRKRGTDTQYF
d_call: TRBD2; j_call: TRBJ2-3; v_call: TRBV7-3; clone_size: -; cdr3_nt: TGTGCCAGCAGCTTATCGAGCGGGAATACGCAGTATTTT; cdr3_aa: CASSLSSGNTQYF
d_call: TRBD1; j_call: TRBJ1-2; v_call: TRBV4-1; clone_size: -; cdr3_nt: TGCGCCAGCAGCCAAGTTGACAGGGGCAACTATGGCTACACCTTC; cdr3_aa: CASSQVDRGNYGYTF
d_call: TRBD1; j_call: TRBJ2-7; v_call: TRBV24-1; clone_size: -; cdr3_nt: TGTGCCACCAGTGATCCTCGGACAGGGGGCAACGAGCAGTACTTC; cdr3_aa: CATSDPRTGGNEQYF
d_call: -; j_call: TRBJ1-5; v_call: TRBV2; clone_size: once; cdr3_nt: TGTGCCACACAGAGGTGGCAGGGAAAAGGTCAGCCCCAGCATTTT; cdr3_aa: CATQRWQGKGQPQHF
d_call: -; j_call: TRBJ1-1; v_call: TRBV7-2; clone_size: -; cdr3_nt: TGTGCCAGCAGCTTCGTTACAGGGAAGAGATCTGAAGCTTTCTTT; cdr3_aa: CASSFVTGKRSEAFF
d_call: TRBD1; j_call: TRBJ1-1; v_call: TRBV19; clone_size: -; cdr3_nt: TGTGCCACCGGACAGGGAGTAAGGACTGAAGCTTTCTTT; cdr3_aa: CATGQGVRTEAFF
d_call: -; j_call: TRBJ2-4; v_call: TRBV7-2; clone_size: -; cdr3_nt: TGTGCCAGCAGCTTAGAGTCCAGACTAGCCAAAAACATTCAGTACTTC; cdr3_aa: CASSLESRLAKNIQYF
d_call: -; j_call: TRBJ1-5; v_call: TRBV29-1; clone_size: -; cdr3_nt: TGCAGCGTTTCATCTACAGGTCAGCCCCAGCATTTT; cdr3_aa: CSVSSTGQPQHF
d_call: TRBD1; j_call: TRBJ1-1; v_call: TRBV5-1; clone_size: -; cdr3_nt: TGCGCCAGCAGCCTTGGGCGGACAGGGACGCAAACTGAAGCTTTCTTT; cdr3_aa: CASSLGRTGTQTEAFF
d_call: -; j_call: TRBJ1-2; v_call: TRBV7-2; clone_size: -; cdr3_nt: TGTGCCAGCACCCCGTGGGGGGGGGACTATGGCTACACCTTC; cdr3_aa: CASTPWGGDYGYTF
d_call: -; j_call: TRBJ2-3; v_call: TRBV7-2; clone_size: -; cdr3_nt: TGTGCCAGCAGCTTAGACCCCCTAAAGGATACGCAGTATTTT; cdr3_aa: CASSLDPLKDTQYF
d_call: -; j_call: TRBJ1-4; v_call: TRBV6-5; clone_size: -; cdr3_nt: TGTGCCAGCAGTCGACAGGAAACAACTAATGAAAAACTGTTTTTT; cdr3_aa: CASSRQETTNEKLFF
d_call: -; j_call: TRBJ2-7; v_call: TRBV11-3; clone_size: -; cdr3_nt: TGTGCCAGCAGCTTAGGTGGAGCCGTCGCCGAGCAGTACTTC; cdr3_aa: CASSLGGAVAEQYF
d_call: -; j_call: TRBJ1-5; v_call: TRBV7-2; clone_size: -; cdr3_nt: TGTGCCAGCAGCTTTAGGGGTCTGCAGCCCCAGCATTTT; cdr3_aa: CASSFRGLQPQHF
d_call: -; j_call: TRBJ2-3; v_call: TRBV29-1; clone_size: -; cdr3_nt: TGCAGCGTTCACCGGGGTAGCACAGATACGCAGTATTTT; cdr3_aa: CSVHRGSTDTQYF
d_call: TRBD1; j_call: TRBJ2-3; v_call: TRBV7-9; clone_size: -; cdr3_nt: TGTGCCAGCAGCTTATACAGGGGGCATCCAGATACGCAGTATTTT; cdr3_aa: CASSLYRGHPDTQYF
d_call: -; j_call: TRBJ2-5; v_call: TRBV3-1/TRBV3-2; clone_size: -; cdr3_nt: TGTGCCAGCAGCCAAGATTTTGGAGTTTTCCCCCAAGAGACCCAGTACTTC; cdr3_aa: CASSQDFGVFPQETQYF
d_call: -; j_call: TRBJ1-1; v_call: TRBV3-1/TRBV3-2; clone_size: -; cdr3_nt: TGTGCCAGCAGCCAAGACGAGGTCTCGTACACTGAAGCTTTCTTT; cdr3_aa: CASSQDEVSYTEAFF
d_call: TRBD1; j_call: TRBJ1-3; v_call: TRBV11-2; clone_size: once; cdr3_nt: TGTGCCAGCAGCCGTACAGGGGGCAGAAACACCATATATTTT; cdr3_aa: CASSRTGGRNTIYF
d_call: TRBD1; j_call: TRBJ2-7; v_call: TRBV9; clone_size: -; cdr3_nt: TGTGCCAGCAGCGATCGGGACAGCTCCTACGAGCAGTACTTC; cdr3_aa: CASSDRDSSYEQYF
d_call: TRBD1; j_call: TRBJ1-2; v_call: TRBV5-4; clone_size: -; cdr3_nt: TGTGCCAGCGGACCGGGACAGGGACTATGGCGCGGCTACACCTTC; cdr3_aa: CASGPGQGLWRGYTF
d_call: TRBD2; j_call: TRBJ2-1; v_call: TRBV2; clone_size: -; cdr3_nt: TGTGCCAGCAGTGTTACAGTGAGAGGTAGCGGGAGGAGGGTTGATGAGCAGTTCTTC; cdr3_aa: CASSVTVRGSGRRVDEQFF
d_call: TRBD1; j_call: TRBJ1-6; v_call: TRBV7-2; clone_size: -; cdr3_nt: TGTGCCAGCAGCGCGGGACAGGGAAGGAATTCACCCCTCCACTTT; cdr3_aa: CASSAGQGRNSPLHF
d_call: TRBD2; j_call: TRBJ2-1; v_call: TRBV30; clone_size: -; cdr3_nt: TGTGCCTGGAGCCACAAAGGGAGCGGGAGAAATAATGAGCAGTTCTTC; cdr3_aa: CAWSHKGSGRNNEQFF